This T cell receptor (beta chain) originates from a study of glioma-infiltrating T cells. This clonotype has only a few counts. The CDR3 runs 14 residues. The J segment lost 3 bases and the V segment lost 6 bases, leaving 6 bases of the junction unmatched. The iRepertoire nested amplicon-rescue multiplex PCR amplified TCR alpha and beta CDR3s from RNA. TCRdb recomputed calls from the multiplex PCR reads with MiXCR, one row per CDR3 protein. The data show fewer than 250,000 distinct CDR3 sequences, with roughly a third seen just once and over 20% held by the top ten. This TCR derives from a human donor with low-grade glioma or glioblastoma, undergoing nonglioma brain surgery, or in good health (not recorded which). The specimen sequenced was glioma tissue, nonneoplastic brain tissue, or PBMCs (not recorded which). The V call is TRBV12-3 or TRBV12-4, the J call TRBJ2-5; 8 positions agree with TRBD2. The CDR3 is CASRPTGREETQYF. In nucleotides, the CDR3 is TGTGCCAGCAGACCCACCGGGAGGGAAGAGACCCAGTACTTC.